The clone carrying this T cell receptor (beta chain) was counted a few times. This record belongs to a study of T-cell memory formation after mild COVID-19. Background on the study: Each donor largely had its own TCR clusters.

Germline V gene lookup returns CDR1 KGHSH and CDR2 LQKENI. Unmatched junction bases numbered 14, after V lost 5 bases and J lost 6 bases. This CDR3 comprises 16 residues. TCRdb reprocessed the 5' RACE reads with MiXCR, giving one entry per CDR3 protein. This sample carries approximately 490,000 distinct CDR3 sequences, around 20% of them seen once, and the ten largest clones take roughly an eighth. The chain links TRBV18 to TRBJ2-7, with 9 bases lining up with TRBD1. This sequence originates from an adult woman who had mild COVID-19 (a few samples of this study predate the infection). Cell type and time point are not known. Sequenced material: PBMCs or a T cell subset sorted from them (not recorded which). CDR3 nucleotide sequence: TGTGCCAGCTCATCGGAAGCCGGGACAGGGAATTTCGAGCAGTACTTC. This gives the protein CASSSEAGTGNFEQYF.